The clone carrying this TCR beta chain was observed a few times. This entry is derived from a study of blood T cell repertoires in COVID-19. Across the whole study: Specimens from acute and convalescent COVID-19 originated in the United States, Italy and Spain. PBMCs, B-cell-depleted T cells, or T cells provided the cDNA or gDNA that made up the material.

Original handling: The assay estimated nucleated cells by amplifying reference gene primers. Produced via immunoSEQ multiplex PCR; TCRdb's table is partial and in-frame only. The V and J calls and clone size were taken over from that table, and D and trimming were inferred from the DNA. This table holds 130,000 to 150,000 clones, 85% found once. The CDR3 loop spans 19 amino acids. Trimming removed 0 bases from V and 0 bases from J; junction bases left unmatched: 12. The germline V gene has CDR1 KGHSH and CDR2 LQKENI. This TCR was sampled from a woman between 40 and 55 years old with active or convalescent COVID-19. This rearrangement joins TRBV18 to TRBJ1-1; TRBD1 agrees at 8 bases. The sequencing input was peripheral blood. CDR3 nucleotide sequence: TGTGCCAGCTCACCACCGGGGTATGGGGCAGGGGGCATGAACACTGAAGCTTTCTTT. This codes for CASSPPGYGAGGMNTEAFF.